Below, 11 T cell receptor beta chains from the same sample are listed, as sequenced in a study of blood T cell repertoires in COVID-19. This table comes from immunoSEQ multiplex PCR, and its TCRdb copy is limited to in-frame clones, with some not included. The sample has 130,000 to 150,000 clones, 84% seen once. Input material: peripheral blood. The source of these receptors is a woman older than 75 in a cohort sampled during active or convalescent COVID-19.

A single count supports this clone. The junction departs from germline at one end; a sequencing error may be responsible. The identical CDR3 is also encoded by other nucleotide sequences in the sample. The chain employs TRBV3-1 (or the pseudogene TRBV3-2) and TRBJ2-2, with 7 bases aligning to TRBD2. The CDR3 runs 15 residues. Germline V gives CDR1 LGHDT, CDR2 YNNKEL (reference sequence). The chain's CDR3 is CASSPGLANTGELFF. The CDR3 DNA is TGTGCCAGTAGCCCCGGACTAGCGAACACCGGGGAGCTGTTTTTT.

On this clone itself: One junction end does not reproduce the germline sequence, and a read error may be involved. The chain carries TRBV5-6 and TRBJ2-5; no clear D. Germline assignment: CDR1 SGHDT and CDR2 YYEEEE. CDR3 size: 15 residues. The CDR3 DNA sequence: TGTGCCAGCAGTTTGGAGACATACGAAGGAGAGACCCAGTACTTC. Translation: CASSLETYEGETQYF.

This clone was seen just once. The V call is TRBV7-8, the J call TRBJ2-3, with TRBD1 as a possible D gene (5 bases). V gave up 3 bases and J gave up 5 bases, with 9 bases separating them. The CDR3 has 13 amino acids. Per the germline V gene, CDR1 is SGHVS and CDR2 is FQNEAQ. CDR3 DNA sequence: TGTGCCAGCAGCTTCAGGGCCGTAGATACGCAGTATTTT. It is translated as CASSFRAVDTQYF.

The chain is built from TRBV6-5 and TRBJ1-1, with a possible D match to TRBD1 (5 bases). V lost 0 bases and J 0 bases, leaving 8 bases between the germline ends. This CDR3 contains 15 residues. CDR1 and CDR2 (germline): MNHEY, SVGAGI. CDR3 sequence reads: CASSYSTAMNTEAFF. The CDR3 DNA reads TGTGCCAGCAGTTACTCGACAGCCATGAACACTGAAGCTTTCTTT.

This clone was seen only a few times. This chain joins TRBV29-1 and TRBJ2-1, with 7 bases aligning to TRBD1. The ends lost 6 bases at V and 8 bases at J; junction bases unmatched: 13. The CDR3 is made up of 14 amino acids. Per the germline V gene, CDR1 is SQVTM and CDR2 is ANQGSEA. CDR3 sequence: CSVVGDSLGDEQFF. The CDR3 coding sequence is TGCAGCGTCGTGGGGGACAGCCTCGGGGATGAGCAGTTCTTC.

The J gene is TRBJ2-3, the V gene TRBV4-2, with 12 bases lining up with TRBD2. CDR3 length: 17 amino acids. J gave up 3 bases and V 4 bases, and 8 bases lay outside the gene matches. Germline V CDR1 and CDR2: LGHNA, YNFKEQ. The CDR3 spells CASSRMTSGGITDTQYF. The CDR3 nucleotides are TGTGCCAGCAGCCGTATGACTAGCGGGGGCATAACAGATACGCAGTATTTT.

Only a few counts were recorded for this clone. This chain links TRBV11-3 with TRBJ2-5; D is possibly TRBD2 (7 bases). This CDR3 is built from 15 residues. Trimming removed 4 bases at V and 2 bases at J, with 14 bases between. Germline V gives CDR1 SGHNT, CDR2 YENEEA. CDR3 protein: CASSSRGGSQETQYF. The CDR3 DNA sequence: TGTGCCAGCAGCTCGAGGGGGGGAAGTCAAGAGACCCAGTACTTC.

The gene calls are TRBV5-1 and TRBJ2-7; 10 nucleotides agree with TRBD2. The CDR3 covers 15 residues. Trimming took 0 bases from V and 7 from J; bases not matched to a gene: 7. Per the germline V gene, CDR1 is SGHRS and CDR2 is YFSETQ. This CDR3 is CASSLGLAGAGEQYV. In nucleotides, the CDR3 is TGCGCCAGCAGCTTGGGGCTAGCGGGGGCAGGGGAGCAGTACGTC.

This clone was seen once. The rearrangement links TRBV6-5 to TRBJ2-7; TRBD1 matches 7 bases. Trimming removed 6 bases from V and 5 bases from J; junction bases left unmatched: 7. The CDR3 spans 13 residues. Per germline, CDR1 MNHEY and CDR2 SVGAGI. CDR3 loop: CASRFGQANEQYV. CDR3 bases: TGTGCCAGCAGATTTGGACAGGCGAACGAGCAGTACGTC.

J is TRBJ2-3 and V is TRBV6-1; 7 positions match TRBD1. CDR3 length: 17 residues. The V gene's germline CDR1 is MNHNS and CDR2 SASEGT. After removal of 4 bases from V and 5 bases from J, the junction contained 15 bases not matched to a gene. The CDR3 DNA follows: TGTGCCAGCAGTGGGAGGTTTAGACAGGGATCGGTAGATACGCAGTATTTT. Amino acids: CASSGRFRQGSVDTQYF.

V usage is TRBV9 and J usage is TRBJ1-2; D is undetermined. Deletions cut 0 bases from V and 2 bases from J, with 8 bases between. The CDR3 covers 14 residues. The V gene's germline CDR1 is SGDLS and CDR2 YYNGEE. The CDR3 DNA reads TGTGCCAGCAGCGTAGGCCCAACAAACTATGGCTACACCTTC. Protein sequence: CASSVGPTNYGYTF. The full variable domain, rest sourced from reference TRBV9 and TRBJ1-2, is DSGVTQTPKHLITATGQRVTLRCSPRSGDLSVYWYQQSLDQGLQFLIQYYNGEERAKGNILERFSAQQFPDLHSELNLSSLELGDSALYFCASSVGPTNYGYTFGSGTRLTVV.